The 27 T cell receptor beta chains given below trace back to one sample, sequenced in a study of T cell changes during pregnancy in multiple sclerosis (dated by TCRdb to about 2019). Library preparation used the immunoSEQ multiplex PCR assay. Here the immuneACCESS table is served through TCRdb, limited to in-frame sequences with V and J called. Missing clones are a known gap in these copies; in checked studies unresolved V genes cover under half, and the rest lacks a known reason. The sample includes tens of thousands of clones, with about 91% observed a single time. 2.5% to 3% of the sample is held by the ten biggest clonotypes. The input for sequencing was peripheral blood, taken before pregnancy. These receptors were taken from a female donor with multiple sclerosis, enrolled in a pregnancy study.

This chain connects TRBV21-1 to TRBJ1-1; the DNA was not compared with TRBD1, the D call given in the table. TRBV21-1 is recorded as a pseudogene. The CDR3 is 14 amino acids. CDR3 region: CASSNQQGIGEAFF. In DNA, the CDR3 is TGTGCCAGCAGCAATCAACAGGGGATCGGTGAAGCTTTCTTT.

The chain employs TRBV6-5 and TRBJ2-1; TRBD1 matches 7 bases. Unmatched junction bases numbered 0, after V lost 0 bases and J lost 4 bases. Per germline, CDR1 MNHEY and CDR2 SVGAGI. The CDR3 runs 14 residues. CDR3 in DNA: TGTGCCAGCAGTTACTCGGGACAGTACAATGAGCAGTTCTTC. It yields the protein CASSYSGQYNEQFF.

J is TRBJ1-2 and V is TRBV6-5; perhaps TRBD1 as D (6 bases). The CDR3 extends over 14 amino acids. The germline V gene has CDR1 MNHEY and CDR2 SVGAGI. The V end was cut by 8 bases, the J end by 5 bases, with 18 bases between. The CDR3 bases are TGTGCCAGCGCCGAGGACAGATACCCTTATGGCTACACCTTC. Translated: CASAEDRYPYGYTF.

Only one count was recorded for this clone. The chain is built from TRBV18 and TRBJ2-1; 11 bases align to TRBD2. V lost 10 bases to trimming and J lost 6 bases; unmatched junction nucleotides: 17. Germline-derived CDR1 and CDR2 are KGHSH and LQKENI. This CDR3 has 17 amino acids. In DNA form, the CDR3 reads TGTGCCACGGGCCCCCTCCCCCCTAGCGGGAGGACCAATGAGCAGTTCTTC. This codes for CATGPLPPSGRTNEQFF. Using reference TRBV18 and TRBJ2-1 for the parts outside the CDR3, the full variable domain is NAGVMQNPRHLVRRRGQEARLRCSPMKGHSHVYWYRQLPEEGLKFMVYLQKENIIDESGMPKERFSAEFPKEGPSILRIQQVVRGDSAAYFCATGPLPPSGRTNEQFFGPGTRLTVL.

This clone was observed once. The V gene is TRBV29-1, the J gene TRBJ1-3; D unclear. The CDR3 totals 13 residues. CDR1 is SQVTM, CDR2 ANQGSEA, per germline. V lost 5 bases to trimming and J lost 0 bases, with 8 bases between them. This chain's CDR3 is CSVSQDSGNTIYF. CDR3 nucleotide sequence: TGCAGCGTTAGCCAGGACTCTGGAAACACCATATATTTT. The full variable domain, in which reference TRBV29-1 and TRBJ1-3 provide the parts outside the CDR3, is SAVISQKPSRDICQRGTSLTIQCQVDSQVTMMFWYRQQPGQSLTLIATANQGSEATYESGFVIDKFPISRPNLTFSTLTVSNMSPEDSSIYLCSVSQDSGNTIYFGEGSWLTVV.

The CDR3 reads CASSRGVGGSSYEQYF. DNA of the CDR3: TGTGCCAGCAGCCGGGGTGTCGGCGGGTCCTCCTACGAGCAGTACTTC. This sequence joins TRBV9 and TRBJ2-7, with a possible D match to TRBD2 (5 bases). The CDR3 has 16 amino acids. Germline lookup yields CDR1 SGDLS and CDR2 YYNGEE. V lost 4 bases to trimming and J lost 0 bases, with 17 bases between them.

The CDR3 nucleotides read TGTGCCAGCACCCCCGCGGAGGGTGAGCAGTTCTTC. This sequence encodes CASTPAEGEQFF. V gene TRBV6-6 combines with J gene TRBJ2-1; perhaps TRBD2 as D (6 bases). CDR3 length: 12 amino acids. Trimming stripped 7 bases from V and 9 bases from J, with 13 bases between. Germline V gene data show CDR1 as MNHNY and CDR2 as SVGAGI (reference sequence).

The chain has TRBV19 and TRBJ2-2, with 7 nucleotides matching TRBD2. The V gene's germline CDR1 is LNHDA and CDR2 SQIVND (reference sequence). V dropped 3 bases and J dropped 7; count of bases not matched to a gene: 8. CDR3 length: 15 residues. CDR3 amino acids: CASSILAGAFGELFF. CDR3 DNA: TGTGCCAGTAGTATCTTGGCGGGAGCCTTCGGGGAGCTGTTTTTT.

The J gene is TRBJ2-7, the V gene TRBV7-9, with 9 bases fitting TRBD1. CDR3 length: 14 amino acids. Trimming cost V 3 bases and J 5 bases; bases outside gene matches: 5. Germline V gene sequence: CDR1 SEHNR, CDR2 FQNEAQ (reference sequence). CDR3 protein: CASSFGTGSHEQYF. The CDR3 nucleotides read TGTGCCAGCAGCTTCGGGACAGGGAGCCACGAGCAGTACTTC.

The count of this clone is one. The J gene is TRBJ1-1, the V gene TRBV18; D is uncertain. Per the germline V gene, CDR1 is KGHSH and CDR2 is LQKENI. The CDR3 spans 18 residues. V was trimmed by 1 base and J by 0 bases, leaving 18 bases between them. In nucleotides, the CDR3 is TGTGCCAGCTCACCACGTCCCCCCCGCGGAGCTATGAACACTGAAGCTTTCTTT. Encoded protein: CASSPRPPRGAMNTEAFF. Using reference TRBV18 and TRBJ1-1 for the parts outside the CDR3, the full variable domain is NAGVMQNPRHLVRRRGQEARLRCSPMKGHSHVYWYRQLPEEGLKFMVYLQKENIIDESGMPKERFSAEFPKEGPSILRIQQVVRGDSAAYFCASSPRPPRGAMNTEAFFGQGTRLTVV.

This clone appeared once. The chain is built from TRBV2 and TRBJ2-1; TRBD2 matches at 15 bases. CDR1 SNHLY and CDR2 FYNNEI come from the germline V gene. V shed 6 bases, J shed 7 bases, and the junction held 7 bases outside the gene matches. CDR3 length: 16 amino acids. CDR3 in amino acids: CASSPGLAGGRNEQFF. CDR3 nucleotides: TGTGCCAGCAGCCCGGGACTAGCGGGAGGACGGAATGAGCAGTTCTTC.

The V call is TRBV4-1, the J call TRBJ2-7; perhaps TRBD2 as D (6 bases). Deletions cut 3 bases from V and 6 bases from J, with 18 bases between. The CDR3 is 15 residues long. Germline lookup yields CDR1 MGHRA and CDR2 YSYEKL. The CDR3 DNA reads TGCGCCAGCAGCCACCCCCCAGCCGGGAGTCCCGAGCAGTACTTC. Translation gives CASSHPPAGSPEQYF.

The chain joins TRBV19 to TRBJ1-3, with 7 bases fitting TRBD1. The ends lost 6 bases at V and 0 bases at J; junction bases unmatched: 5. Germline values: CDR1 LNHDA, CDR2 SQIVND (reference sequence). CDR3 length: 15 residues. DNA for the CDR3: TGTGCCAGTAGGAGTACAGGGGTCTCTGGAAACACCATATATTTT. It translates to CASRSTGVSGNTIYF.

In this sample, this clone turned up once. The CDR3 nucleotides read TGTGCCAGCTCAACAGGACAGGGAAGTCTGTTTTTT. Encoded protein: CASSTGQGSLFF. The V call is TRBV18, the J call TRBJ1-4, with 8 positions matching TRBD1. Germline CDR1 is KGHSH and CDR2 is LQKENI. V gave up 5 bases and J gave up 14 bases; unmatched junction bases: 7. The CDR3 is 12 amino acids.

V is TRBV18 and J is TRBJ2-3; TRBD2 matches at 14 bases. This CDR3 is 18 amino acids long. V shed 3 bases, J shed 4 bases, and the junction held 9 bases outside the gene matches. Germline values: CDR1 KGHSH, CDR2 LQKENI. This CDR3 reads CASSPAGTSGSSADTQYF. The CDR3 nucleotides are TGTGCCAGCTCACCCGCCGGGACTAGCGGGAGTAGCGCAGATACGCAGTATTTT. Full variable domain (rest looked up from reference TRBV18 and TRBJ2-3): NAGVMQNPRHLVRRRGQEARLRCSPMKGHSHVYWYRQLPEEGLKFMVYLQKENIIDESGMPKERFSAEFPKEGPSILRIQQVVRGDSAAYFCASSPAGTSGSSADTQYFGPGTRLTVL.

The rearrangement links TRBV7-2 to TRBJ2-1; D not resolved. The CDR3 consists of 13 residues. CDR1 and CDR2 from the germline V gene are SGHTA and FQGNSA. V gave up 1 base and J gave up 10 bases, with 11 bases separating them. The CDR3 sequence is CASSLGFLREQFF. The CDR3 coding sequence is TGTGCCAGCAGCTTAGGGTTCTTGAGAGAGCAGTTCTTC.

The chain uses TRBV15 and TRBJ2-7, with 7 bases aligning to TRBD1. The trim removed 4 bases at V and 3 bases at J, leaving 6 bases unmatched. Per germline, CDR1 LNHNV and CDR2 YYDKDF (reference sequence). The CDR3 is made up of 14 amino acids. The CDR3 protein is CATSNRDSLYEQYF. The DNA for the CDR3 is TGTGCCACCAGCAACCGGGACAGCCTCTACGAGCAGTACTTC. Full variable domain (outside the CDR3, taken from reference TRBV15 and TRBJ2-7): DAMVIQNPRYQVTQFGKPVTLSCSQTLNHNVMYWYQQKSSQAPKLLFHYYDKDFNNEADTPDNFQSRRPNTSFCFLDIRSPGLGDTAMYLCATSNRDSLYEQYFGPGTRLTVT.

J is TRBJ1-1 and V is TRBV19; D unresolved. CDR1 and CDR2 from the germline V gene are LNHDA and SQIVND (reference sequence). Trimming stripped 6 bases from V and 0 bases from J, with 14 bases between. This CDR3 has 15 residues. In DNA form, the CDR3 reads TGTGCCAGTAGACCCGTACGAGGGATGAACACTGAAGCTTTCTTT. This encodes CASRPVRGMNTEAFF.

The chain recombines TRBV15 with TRBJ2-3; 11 nucleotides match TRBD2. The CDR3 consists of 18 residues. With 1 base clipped from V and 3 bases from J, the junction kept 9 bases outside the gene matches. Germline loops: CDR1 LNHNV, CDR2 YYDKDF (reference sequence). The CDR3 protein is CATSRGSGSGRATDTQYF. The CDR3 bases are TGTGCCACCAGCAGAGGATCAGGTAGCGGGAGGGCGACAGATACGCAGTATTTT.

The chain carries TRBV27 and TRBJ2-7; no reliable D call. CDR1 MNHEY and CDR2 SMNVEV come from the germline V gene (reference sequence). The V end was cut by 3 bases, the J end by 2 bases, with 8 bases between. This CDR3 contains 13 residues. The CDR3 DNA is TGTGCCAGCAGTTTTAGCCTCACCTACGAGCAGTACTTC. It codes for CASSFSLTYEQYF.

The rearrangement uses TRBV4-1 and TRBJ2-5; D is perhaps TRBD2 (5 bases). The germline CDR1 and CDR2 sequences are MGHRA and YSYEKL. V lost 7 bases to trimming and J lost 6 bases, with 15 bases between them. The CDR3 sequence is 13 residues long. The CDR3 DNA reads TGCGCCAGCATAAGCGGTGATGGGAAGACCCAGTACTTC. It is translated as CASISGDGKTQYF.

The table lists this clone with a count of one. The V and J genes are TRBV5-1 and TRBJ1-1; 10 bases fit TRBD1. V gave up 3 bases and J gave up 4 bases; unmatched junction bases: 15. CDR3 length: 18 amino acids. Germline V gene sequence: CDR1 SGHRS, CDR2 YFSETQ. The CDR3, as DNA: TGCGCCAGCAGCTCCCCTTCGACAGGGGGCCGTCTTGGCACTGAAGCTTTCTTT. This sequence encodes CASSSPSTGGRLGTEAFF.

The rearrangement joins TRBV19 to TRBJ1-1; the D gene is possibly TRBD1 (5 bases). Trimming pared 2 bases from V and 3 bases from J, leaving 10 bases between. Germline CDR1 reads LNHDA; CDR2 reads SQIVND (reference sequence). The CDR3 spans 14 residues. The CDR3 bases are TGTGCCAGTAGTATATGGCAGGGCGACACTGAAGCTTTCTTT. Residues: CASSIWQGDTEAFF.

The chain uses TRBV28 and TRBJ2-7, with 8 bases identical to TRBD2. CDR3 length equals 14 residues. Germline assignment: CDR1 MDHEN and CDR2 SYDVKM. Trimming cost V 3 bases and J 6 bases; bases outside gene matches: 7. In nucleotides, the CDR3 is TGTGCCAGCAGTTTGCGCGGGAGGAGCTCCGAGCAGTACTTC. This gives the protein CASSLRGRSSEQYF.

For this clone: Compared with germline, one end of the junction differs, possibly owing to a read error. The J gene is TRBJ2-7, the V gene TRBV4-1, with 9 bases fitting TRBD1. The CDR3 is 17 residues long. Germline loops: CDR1 MGHRA, CDR2 YSYEKL. In nucleotides, the CDR3 is TGCGCCAGCAGCCACAATTCTCCGGGACAGGGCGATCGTCCCCCCTTCTTC. Protein product: CASSHNSPGQGDRPPFF.

This chain connects TRBV5-1 to TRBJ2-3; the D gene is possibly TRBD1 (6 bases). The germline V gene has CDR1 SGHRS and CDR2 YFSETQ. The V and J ends lost 0 bases and 4 bases respectively, with 12 bases between them. The CDR3 has 15 amino acids. The CDR3 sequence: CASSLGGGSADTQYF. The CDR3, as DNA: TGCGCCAGCAGCTTGGGTGGGGGCAGCGCAGATACGCAGTATTTT.

The rearrangement uses TRBV7-9 and TRBJ2-7; tentatively, D is TRBD1 (8 bases). The CDR3 is 15 amino acids. Germline V CDR1 and CDR2: SEHNR, FQNEAQ (reference sequence). Trimming stripped 5 bases from V and 5 bases from J, with 19 bases between. CDR3 sequence reads: CASSLGGGQDHEQYF. The CDR3 nucleotides are TGTGCCAGCAGCCTTGGGGGGGGACAGGATCACGAGCAGTACTTC.